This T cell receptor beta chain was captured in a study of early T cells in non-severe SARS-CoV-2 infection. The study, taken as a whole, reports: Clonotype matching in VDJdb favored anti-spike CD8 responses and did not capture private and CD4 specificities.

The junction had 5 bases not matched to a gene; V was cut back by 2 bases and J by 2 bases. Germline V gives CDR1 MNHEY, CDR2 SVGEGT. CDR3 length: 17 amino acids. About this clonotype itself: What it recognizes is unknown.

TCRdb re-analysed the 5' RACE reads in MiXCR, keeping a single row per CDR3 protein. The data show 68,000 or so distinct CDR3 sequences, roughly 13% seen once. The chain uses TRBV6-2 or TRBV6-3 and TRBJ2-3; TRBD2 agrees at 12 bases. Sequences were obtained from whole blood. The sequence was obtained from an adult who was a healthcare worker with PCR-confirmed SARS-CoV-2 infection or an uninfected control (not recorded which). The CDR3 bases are TGTGCCAGCAGTTACAGACTAGCGGGGGCCCCCACAGATACGCAGTATTTT. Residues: CASSYRLAGAPTDTQYF.